These 21 T cell receptor beta chains came from one sample sequenced in a study of blood T cell repertoires in COVID-19. Method: immunoSEQ multiplex PCR; TCRdb's copy keeps in-frame clones and lacks some. The sample records under 250,000 clones, roughly 85% being singletons. The sample comprised peripheral blood. The source of these receptors is a man between 18 and 29 years old with active or convalescent COVID-19.

The J gene is TRBJ2-7, the V gene TRBV29-1; TRBD1 matches 8 bases. Trimming at V came to 6 bases and at J to 5 bases, leaving 6 bases not matched to a gene. Germline values: CDR1 SQVTM, CDR2 ANQGSEA. There are 12 residues in the CDR3. CDR3 sequence reads: CSVAETGDEQYF. Here the CDR3 DNA reads TGCAGCGTCGCCGAGACAGGGGACGAGCAGTACTTC.

The chain is built from TRBV27 and TRBJ2-1, with 13 bases aligning to TRBD2. The germline CDR1 and CDR2 sequences are MNHEY and SMNVEV (reference sequence). CDR3 length equals 15 residues. The J segment lost 4 bases and the V segment lost 5 bases, leaving 2 bases of the junction unmatched. CDR3 nucleotide sequence: TGTGCCAGCAGTCGACTAGCGGGAGGTTACAATGAGCAGTTCTTC. It specifies CASSRLAGGYNEQFF.

This chain uses TRBV6-1 with TRBJ2-2; TRBD2 aligns across 11 bases. The CDR3 loop spans 19 amino acids. Germline V CDR1 and CDR2: MNHNS, SASEGT. J was trimmed by 0 bases and V by 1 base; bases with no gene match: 7. DNA for the CDR3: TGTGCCAGCAGTGAAGGAGTAGCGGGGGGGACCGCGAACACCGGGGAGCTGTTTTTT. This encodes CASSEGVAGGTANTGELFF.

The J gene is TRBJ2-7, the V gene TRBV27; 10 bases match TRBD1. Germline assignment: CDR1 MNHEY and CDR2 SMNVEV (reference sequence). Unmatched junction bases numbered 4, after V lost 5 bases and J lost 3 bases. This CDR3 is 14 amino acids long. The CDR3 coding sequence is TGTGCCAGCAGTCCACGGGACAGGGGCTACGAGCAGTACTTC. Residues: CASSPRDRGYEQYF.

The chain links TRBV28 to TRBJ2-6; TRBD1 might be the D (6 bases). The CDR3 has 18 amino acids. Trimming removed 6 bases from V and 0 bases from J, with 18 bases in between. Germline CDR1 is MDHEN and CDR2 is SYDVKM. The CDR3 loop reads CASSSSRDTRSGANVLTF. The CDR3 nucleotides read TGTGCCAGCAGCTCCTCCCGGGACACCCGCTCTGGGGCCAACGTCCTGACTTTC.

The rearrangement links TRBV2 to TRBJ1-6; D may be TRBD1 (5 bases). Germline V gene lookup returns CDR1 SNHLY and CDR2 FYNNEI. V was trimmed by 7 bases and J by 0 bases, leaving 7 bases between them. The CDR3 extends over 14 amino acids. In nucleotides, the CDR3 is TGTGCCAGCATGGGGGGCTCCTATAATTCACCCCTCCACTTT. This sequence encodes CASMGGSYNSPLHF.

The chain has TRBV2 and TRBJ2-3; 9 nucleotides line up with TRBD1. The CDR3 extends over 14 amino acids. V gave up 9 bases and J gave up 2 bases; unmatched junction bases: 6. Germline CDR1 SNHLY, CDR2 FYNNEI. The CDR3 DNA reads as TGTGCCAGAAAAAGGGACAGGGTCACAGATACGCAGTATTTT. Amino acid sequence: CARKRDRVTDTQYF.

The chain employs TRBV28 and TRBJ1-1; 7 bases match TRBD1. Germline assignment: CDR1 MDHEN and CDR2 SYDVKM. The length of the CDR3 is 19 residues. J was trimmed by 0 bases and V by 1 base; bases with no gene match: 14. The CDR3 is CASSLLASGQVSVNTEAFF. The CDR3 DNA follows: TGTGCCAGCAGTTTATTAGCATCCGGACAGGTGTCTGTGAACACTGAAGCTTTCTTT. Full variable domain (outside the CDR3, taken from reference TRBV28 and TRBJ1-1): DVKVTQSSRYLVKRTGEKVFLECVQDMDHENMFWYRQDPGLGLRLIYFSYDVKMKEKGDIPEGYSVSREKKERFSLILESASTNQTSMYLCASSLLASGQVSVNTEAFFGQGTRLTVV.

This chain connects TRBV10-3 to TRBJ2-7, with 13 nucleotides matching TRBD2. V shed 4 bases, J shed 0 bases, and the junction held 9 bases outside the gene matches. There are 18 residues in the CDR3. CDR1 is ENHRY and CDR2 is SYGVKD in the germline V gene. The CDR3 nucleotides are TGTGCCATCAGTGGGACTAGCGGGAGCGCCAACCCCTCCTACGAGCAGTACTTC. Protein sequence: CAISGTSGSANPSYEQYF.

The rearrangement uses TRBV5-1 and TRBJ1-1; D might be TRBD1 (5 bases). CDR1 is SGHRS, CDR2 YFSETQ, per germline. The CDR3 is made up of 15 amino acids. Trimming cost V 0 bases and J 3 bases, with 12 bases left between them. As DNA, the CDR3 is TGCGCCAGCAGCTTGGTTGGGGCGGGGGACACTGAAGCTTTCTTT. Protein sequence: CASSLVGAGDTEAFF.

The J gene is TRBJ1-1, the V gene TRBV28, with D perhaps TRBD1 (6 bases). CDR1 and CDR2 (germline): MDHEN, SYDVKM. The CDR3 consists of 15 residues. V was clipped by 5 bases and J by 2 bases, with 15 bases between them. In DNA, the CDR3 is TGTGCCAGCAGTCCCCCGAGGGGGGGCAACACTGAAGCTTTCTTT. Residues: CASSPPRGGNTEAFF.

This chain links TRBV5-6 with TRBJ2-7; 15 bases match TRBD2. CDR1 SGHDT and CDR2 YYEEEE come from the germline V gene. This CDR3 comprises 19 residues. The trim removed 0 bases at V and 3 bases at J, leaving 10 bases unmatched. CDR3 bases: TGTGCCAGCAGCTTGGCCGGACTAGCGGGAGGGCCAAGGGACTACGAGCAGTACTTC. It yields the protein CASSLAGLAGGPRDYEQYF.

Here the CDR3 reads CASSLSAVTEAFF. As DNA, the CDR3 is TGTGCCAGCAGCCTCTCCGCGGTCACTGAAGCTTTCTTT. The rearrangement joins TRBV9 to TRBJ1-1; D call uncertain. The CDR3 has 13 amino acids. CDR1 is SGDLS and CDR2 is YYNGEE in the germline V gene. The V gene lost 4 bases and the J gene lost 4 bases, with 11 bases spanning the gap.

The chain is built from TRBV6-2 or TRBV6-3 and TRBJ2-3; 11 nucleotides align to TRBD2. V shed 4 bases, J shed 6 bases, and the junction held 6 bases outside the gene matches. The germline V gene has CDR1 MNHEY and CDR2 SVGEGT. CDR3 size: 15 residues. The CDR3 nucleotides are TGTGCCAGCAGTTCGACTAGCGGGGTTAGGGATACGCAGTATTTT. It translates to CASSSTSGVRDTQYF.

The V gene is TRBV7-2, the J gene TRBJ1-6; 10 nucleotides line up with TRBD1. Germline V lookup: CDR1 SGHTA, CDR2 FQGNSA. J gave up 4 bases and V 2 bases, and 11 bases lay outside the gene matches. The CDR3 contains 19 residues. The DNA for the CDR3 is TGTGCCAGCAGCTTAAAGGGGGGGACAGGGGCTTCATATAATTCACCCCTCCACTTT. This sequence encodes CASSLKGGTGASYNSPLHF.

The genes are TRBV7-3 and TRBJ2-1; TRBD2 agrees at 7 bases. The J segment lost 7 bases and the V segment lost 1 base, leaving 7 bases of the junction unmatched. CDR1 and CDR2 from the germline V gene are SGHTA and FQGTGA. The CDR3 sequence is 15 residues long. The CDR3 coding sequence is TGTGCCAGCAGCTTAATCGGCGGGAGATCGAATGAGCAGTTCTTC. It translates to CASSLIGGRSNEQFF.

The chain is built from TRBV7-3 and TRBJ1-2; no clear D gene. The germline V gene has CDR1 SGHTA and CDR2 FQGTGA. The CDR3 contains 14 residues. V was clipped by 5 bases and J by 10 bases, with 20 bases between them. This chain's CDR3 is CASSPGSGSGDYTF. CDR3 nucleotide sequence: TGTGCCAGCAGCCCCGGAAGCGGCAGTGGGGACTACACCTTC.

This clone appeared once. V usage is TRBV6-1 and J usage is TRBJ2-1, with D possibly TRBD2 on 6 matching bases. Trimming removed 4 bases from V and 4 bases from J, with 17 bases in between. From germline, CDR1 is MNHNS and CDR2 SASEGT. The CDR3 spans 16 residues. CDR3 bases: TGTGCCAGCAGTGGACAAATAGCGGCTGTGTACAATGAGCAGTTCTTC. Amino acid sequence: CASSGQIAAVYNEQFF.

This chain joins TRBV9 and TRBJ2-1; 9 bases fit TRBD1. J gave up 6 bases and V 5 bases, and 6 bases lay outside the gene matches. CDR3 length equals 14 residues. Germline-derived CDR1 and CDR2 are SGDLS and YYNGEE. As DNA, the CDR3 is TGTGCCAGCAGTCCGGGACAGGGATCCAATGAGCAGTTCTTC. Protein: CASSPGQGSNEQFF.

The chain combines TRBV15 with TRBJ2-2; the D gene is possibly TRBD1 (6 bases). Germline V CDR1 and CDR2: LNHNV, YYDKDF (reference sequence). The ends were cut back, 2 bases at V and 4 bases at J, with 14 bases in the middle. The CDR3 runs to 16 residues. CDR3 DNA: TGTGCCACCAGCAGACCAACAGGGTTGTTCACCGGGGAGCTGTTTTTT. Its protein product is CATSRPTGLFTGELFF.

The rearrangement links TRBV6-5 to TRBJ2-7; TRBD1 matches 9 bases. Germline V CDR1 and CDR2: MNHEY, SVGAGI. CDR3 length equals 13 residues. Unmatched junction bases numbered 3, after V lost 6 bases and J lost 3 bases. As DNA, the CDR3 is TGTGCCAGCAGCCGGGACAGGGTCTACGAGCAGTACTTC. This codes for CASSRDRVYEQYF.